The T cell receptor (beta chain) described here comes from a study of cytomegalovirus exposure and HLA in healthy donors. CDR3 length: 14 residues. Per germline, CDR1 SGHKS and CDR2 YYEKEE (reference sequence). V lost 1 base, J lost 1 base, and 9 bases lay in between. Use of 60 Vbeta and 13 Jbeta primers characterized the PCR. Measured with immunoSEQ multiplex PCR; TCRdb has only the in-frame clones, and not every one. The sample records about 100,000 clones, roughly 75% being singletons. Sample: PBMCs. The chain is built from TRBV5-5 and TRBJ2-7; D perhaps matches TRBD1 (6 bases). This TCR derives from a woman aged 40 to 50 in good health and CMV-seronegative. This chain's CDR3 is CASSLYRDSYEQYF. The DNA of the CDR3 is TGTGCCAGCAGCTTGTACAGGGATTCCTACGAGCAGTACTTC.